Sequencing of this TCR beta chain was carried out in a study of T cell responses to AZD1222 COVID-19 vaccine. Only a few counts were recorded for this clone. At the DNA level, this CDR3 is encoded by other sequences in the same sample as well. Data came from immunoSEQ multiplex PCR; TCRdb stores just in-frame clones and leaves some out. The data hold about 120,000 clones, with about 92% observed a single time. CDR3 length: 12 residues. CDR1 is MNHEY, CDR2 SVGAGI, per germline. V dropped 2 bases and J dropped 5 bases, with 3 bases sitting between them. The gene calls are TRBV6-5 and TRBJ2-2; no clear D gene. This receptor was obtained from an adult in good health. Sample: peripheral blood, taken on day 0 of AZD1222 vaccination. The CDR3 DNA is TGTGCCAGCAGTTACAGGACCGGGGAGCTGTTTTTT. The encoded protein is CASSYRTGELFF.